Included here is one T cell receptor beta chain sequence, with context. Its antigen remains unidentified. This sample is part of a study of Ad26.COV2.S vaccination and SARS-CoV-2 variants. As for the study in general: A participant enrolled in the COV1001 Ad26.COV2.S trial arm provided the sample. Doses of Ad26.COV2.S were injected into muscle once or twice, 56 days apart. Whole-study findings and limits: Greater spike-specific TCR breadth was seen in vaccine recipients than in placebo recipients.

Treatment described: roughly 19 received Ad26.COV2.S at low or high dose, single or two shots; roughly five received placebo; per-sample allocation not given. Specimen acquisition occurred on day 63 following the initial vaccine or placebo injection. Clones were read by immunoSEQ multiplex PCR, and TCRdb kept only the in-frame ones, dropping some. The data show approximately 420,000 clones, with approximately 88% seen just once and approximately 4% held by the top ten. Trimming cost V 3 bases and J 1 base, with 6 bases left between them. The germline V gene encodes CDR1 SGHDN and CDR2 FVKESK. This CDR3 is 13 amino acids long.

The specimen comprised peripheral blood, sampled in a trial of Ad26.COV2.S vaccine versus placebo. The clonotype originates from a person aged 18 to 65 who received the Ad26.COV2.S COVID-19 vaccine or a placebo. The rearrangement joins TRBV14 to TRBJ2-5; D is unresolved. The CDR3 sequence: CASSQLSQETQYF. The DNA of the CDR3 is TGTGCCAGCAGCCAGCTCAGCCAAGAGACCCAGTACTTC. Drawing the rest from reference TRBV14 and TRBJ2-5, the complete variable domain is EAGVTQFPSHSVIEKGQTVTLRCDPISGHDNLYWYRRVMGKEIKFLLHFVKESKQDESGMPNNRFLAERTGGTYSTLKVQPAELEDSGVYFCASSQLSQETQYFGPGTRLLVL.